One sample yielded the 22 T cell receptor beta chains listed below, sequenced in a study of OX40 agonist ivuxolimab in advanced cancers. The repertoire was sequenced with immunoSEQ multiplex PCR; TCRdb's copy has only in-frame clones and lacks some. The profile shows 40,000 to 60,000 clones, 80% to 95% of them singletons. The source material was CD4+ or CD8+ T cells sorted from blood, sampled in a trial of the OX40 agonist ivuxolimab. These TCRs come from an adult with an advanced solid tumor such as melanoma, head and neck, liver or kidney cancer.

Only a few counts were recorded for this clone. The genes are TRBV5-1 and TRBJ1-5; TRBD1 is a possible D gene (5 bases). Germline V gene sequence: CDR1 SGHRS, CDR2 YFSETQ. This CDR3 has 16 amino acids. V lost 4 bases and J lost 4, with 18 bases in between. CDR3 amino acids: CASSPTGLVENQPQHF. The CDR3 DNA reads TGCGCCAGCAGCCCGACGGGACTCGTTGAAAATCAGCCCCAGCATTTT. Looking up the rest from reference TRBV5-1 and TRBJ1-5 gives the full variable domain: KAGVTQTPRYLIKTRGQQVTLSCSPISGHRSVSWYQQTPGQGLQFLFEYFSETQRNKGNFPGRFSGRQFSNSRSEMNVSTLELGDSALYLCASSPTGLVENQPQHFGDGTRLSIL.

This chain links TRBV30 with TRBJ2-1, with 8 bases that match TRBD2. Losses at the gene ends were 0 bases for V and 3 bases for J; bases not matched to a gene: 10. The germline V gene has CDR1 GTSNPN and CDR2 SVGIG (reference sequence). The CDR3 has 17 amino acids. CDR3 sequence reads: CAWSVIGGGIYYNEQFF. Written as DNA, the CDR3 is TGTGCCTGGAGTGTTATCGGCGGGGGGATTTACTACAATGAGCAGTTCTTC.

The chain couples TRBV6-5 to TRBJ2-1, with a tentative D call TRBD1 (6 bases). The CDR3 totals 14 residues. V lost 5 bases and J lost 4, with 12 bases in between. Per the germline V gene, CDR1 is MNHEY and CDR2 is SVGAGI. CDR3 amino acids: CASSTRDTYNEQFF. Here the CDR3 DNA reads TGTGCCAGCAGTACTCGGGACACTTACAATGAGCAGTTCTTC.

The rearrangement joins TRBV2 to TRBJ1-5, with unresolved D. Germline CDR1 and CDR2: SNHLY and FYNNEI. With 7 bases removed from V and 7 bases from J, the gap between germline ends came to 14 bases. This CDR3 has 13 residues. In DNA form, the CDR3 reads TGTGCCAGCACTCCCGAGGCTTGGCAGCCCCAGCATTTT. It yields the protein CASTPEAWQPQHF.

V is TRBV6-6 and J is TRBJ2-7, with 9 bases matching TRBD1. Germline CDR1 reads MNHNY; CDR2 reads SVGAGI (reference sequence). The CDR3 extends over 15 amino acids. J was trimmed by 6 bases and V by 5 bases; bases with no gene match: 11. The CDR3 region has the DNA TGTGCCAGCAGTGGGACAGGGAAGGTGCGTGGCGAGCAGTACGTC. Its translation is CASSGTGKVRGEQYV.

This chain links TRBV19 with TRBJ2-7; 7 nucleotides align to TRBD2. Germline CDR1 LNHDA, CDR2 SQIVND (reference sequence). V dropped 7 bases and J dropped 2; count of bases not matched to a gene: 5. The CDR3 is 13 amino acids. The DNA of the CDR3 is TGTGCCAGTAAGAACGGGGGGACCTACGAGCAGTACTTC. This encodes CASKNGGTYEQYF.

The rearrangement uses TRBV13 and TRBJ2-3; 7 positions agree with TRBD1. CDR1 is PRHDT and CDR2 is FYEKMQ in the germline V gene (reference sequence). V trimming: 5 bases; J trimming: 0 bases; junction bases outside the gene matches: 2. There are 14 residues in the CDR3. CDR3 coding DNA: TGTGCCAGCAGCGACAGGGAAAGCACAGATACGCAGTATTTT. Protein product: CASSDRESTDTQYF. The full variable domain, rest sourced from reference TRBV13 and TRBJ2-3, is AAGVIQSPRHLIKEKRETATLKCYPIPRHDTVYWYQQGPGQDPQFLISFYEKMQSDKGSIPDRFSAQQFSDYHSELNMSSLELGDSALYFCASSDRESTDTQYFGPGTRLTVL.

CDR3 residues: CASSCRAEALHF. Written as DNA, the CDR3 is TGTGCCAGCAGCTGCAGGGCCGAAGCCCTCCACTTT. The chain is built from TRBV5-6 and TRBJ1-6; a possible D gene is TRBD1 (5 bases). Germline lookup yields CDR1 SGHDT and CDR2 YYEEEE. V was cut by 3 bases and J by 14 bases, with 12 bases left in between. The CDR3 has 12 residues. Variable domain in full (rest from reference TRBV5-6 and TRBJ1-6): DAGVTQSPTHLIKTRGQQVTLRCSPKSGHDTVSWYQQALGQGPQFIFQYYEEEERQRGNFPDRFSGHQFPNYSSELNVNALLLGDSALYLCASSCRAEALHFGNGTRLTVT.

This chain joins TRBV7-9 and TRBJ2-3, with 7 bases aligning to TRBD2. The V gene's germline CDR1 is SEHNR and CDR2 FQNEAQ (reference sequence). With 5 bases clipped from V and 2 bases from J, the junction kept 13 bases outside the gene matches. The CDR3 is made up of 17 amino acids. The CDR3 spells CASSPSLGGVLTDTQYF. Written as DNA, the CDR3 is TGTGCCAGCAGCCCATCTTTGGGGGGGGTTCTCACAGATACGCAGTATTTT.

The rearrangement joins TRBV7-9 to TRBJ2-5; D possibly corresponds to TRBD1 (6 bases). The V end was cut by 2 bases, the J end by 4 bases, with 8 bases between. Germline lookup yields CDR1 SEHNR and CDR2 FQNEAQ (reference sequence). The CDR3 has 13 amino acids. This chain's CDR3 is CASSLPGVETQYF. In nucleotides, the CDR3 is TGTGCCAGCAGCTTACCAGGGGTAGAGACCCAGTACTTC.

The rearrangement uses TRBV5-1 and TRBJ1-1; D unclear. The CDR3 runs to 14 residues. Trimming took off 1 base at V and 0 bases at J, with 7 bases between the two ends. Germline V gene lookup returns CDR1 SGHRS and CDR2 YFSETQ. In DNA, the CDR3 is TGCGCCAGCAGCTTGAACGGGGTGAACACTGAAGCTTTCTTT. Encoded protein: CASSLNGVNTEAFF.

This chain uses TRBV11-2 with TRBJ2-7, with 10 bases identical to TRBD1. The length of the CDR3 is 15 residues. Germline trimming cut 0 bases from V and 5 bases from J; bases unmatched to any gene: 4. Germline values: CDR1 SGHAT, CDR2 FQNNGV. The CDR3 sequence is CASSLEGTGDHEQYV. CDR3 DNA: TGTGCCAGCAGCTTAGAAGGGACAGGGGACCACGAGCAGTACGTC.

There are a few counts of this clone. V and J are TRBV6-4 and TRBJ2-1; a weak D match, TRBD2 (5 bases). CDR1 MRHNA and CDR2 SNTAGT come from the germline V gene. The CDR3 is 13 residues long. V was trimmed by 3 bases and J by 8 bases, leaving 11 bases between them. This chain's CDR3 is CASSETSVHEQFF. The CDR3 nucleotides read TGTGCCAGCAGTGAAACTAGTGTACATGAGCAGTTCTTC.

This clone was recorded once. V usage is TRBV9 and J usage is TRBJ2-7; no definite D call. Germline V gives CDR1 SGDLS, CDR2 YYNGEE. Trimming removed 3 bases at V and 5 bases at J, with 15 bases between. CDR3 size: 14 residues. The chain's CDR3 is CASSAGRLYDEQYF. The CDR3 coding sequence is TGTGCCAGCAGCGCCGGACGGCTTTACGACGAGCAGTACTTC.

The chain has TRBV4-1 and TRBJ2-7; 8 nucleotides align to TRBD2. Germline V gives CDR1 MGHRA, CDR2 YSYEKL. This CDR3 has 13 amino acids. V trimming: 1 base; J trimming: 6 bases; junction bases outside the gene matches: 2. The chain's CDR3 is CASSQGLAIEQYV. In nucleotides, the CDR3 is TGCGCCAGCAGCCAAGGACTAGCGATCGAGCAGTACGTC.

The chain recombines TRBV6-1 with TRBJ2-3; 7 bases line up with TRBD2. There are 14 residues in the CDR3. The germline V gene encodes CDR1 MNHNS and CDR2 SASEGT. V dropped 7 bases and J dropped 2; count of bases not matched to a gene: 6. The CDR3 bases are TGTGCCAGCACGGGAGGTTTCGCCACAGATACGCAGTATTTT. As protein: CASTGGFATDTQYF.

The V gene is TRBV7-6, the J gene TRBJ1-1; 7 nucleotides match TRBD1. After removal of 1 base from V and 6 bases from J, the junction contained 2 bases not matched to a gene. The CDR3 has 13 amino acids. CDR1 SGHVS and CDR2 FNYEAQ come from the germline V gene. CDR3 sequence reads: CASSLETGSEAFF. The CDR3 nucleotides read TGTGCCAGCAGCTTAGAGACAGGGTCTGAAGCTTTCTTT.

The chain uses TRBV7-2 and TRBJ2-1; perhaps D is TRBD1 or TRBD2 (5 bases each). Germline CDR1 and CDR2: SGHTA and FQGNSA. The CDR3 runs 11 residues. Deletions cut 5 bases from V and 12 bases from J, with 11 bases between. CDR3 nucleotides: TGTGCCAGCAGCCCGACAGCGGTGCAGTTCTTC. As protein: CASSPTAVQFF.

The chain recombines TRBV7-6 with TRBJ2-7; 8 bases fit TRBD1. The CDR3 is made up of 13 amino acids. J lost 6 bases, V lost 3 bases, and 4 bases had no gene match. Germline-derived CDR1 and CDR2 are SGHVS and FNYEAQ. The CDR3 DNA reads TGTGCCAGCAGCTTGTGGACAGGGCGCGAGCAGTACTTC. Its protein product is CASSLWTGREQYF.

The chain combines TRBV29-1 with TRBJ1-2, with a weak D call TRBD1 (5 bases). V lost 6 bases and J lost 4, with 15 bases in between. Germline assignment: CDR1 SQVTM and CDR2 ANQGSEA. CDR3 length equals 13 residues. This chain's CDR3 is CSVRHGQGYGYTF. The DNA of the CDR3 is TGCAGCGTCCGACATGGCCAGGGCTATGGCTACACCTTC.

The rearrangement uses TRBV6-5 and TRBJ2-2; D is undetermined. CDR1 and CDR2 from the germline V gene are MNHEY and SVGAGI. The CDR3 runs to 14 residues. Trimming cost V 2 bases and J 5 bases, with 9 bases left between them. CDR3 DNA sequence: TGTGCCAGCAGTTACACCTCTCTAACCGGGGAGCTGTTTTTT. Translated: CASSYTSLTGELFF.

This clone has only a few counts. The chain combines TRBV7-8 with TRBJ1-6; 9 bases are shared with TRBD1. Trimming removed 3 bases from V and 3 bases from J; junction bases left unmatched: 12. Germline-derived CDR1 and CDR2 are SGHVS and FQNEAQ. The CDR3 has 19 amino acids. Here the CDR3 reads CASSFSGTGNDFYNSPLHF. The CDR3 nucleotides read TGTGCCAGCAGCTTCTCCGGGACAGGGAACGATTTCTATAATTCACCCCTCCACTTT.